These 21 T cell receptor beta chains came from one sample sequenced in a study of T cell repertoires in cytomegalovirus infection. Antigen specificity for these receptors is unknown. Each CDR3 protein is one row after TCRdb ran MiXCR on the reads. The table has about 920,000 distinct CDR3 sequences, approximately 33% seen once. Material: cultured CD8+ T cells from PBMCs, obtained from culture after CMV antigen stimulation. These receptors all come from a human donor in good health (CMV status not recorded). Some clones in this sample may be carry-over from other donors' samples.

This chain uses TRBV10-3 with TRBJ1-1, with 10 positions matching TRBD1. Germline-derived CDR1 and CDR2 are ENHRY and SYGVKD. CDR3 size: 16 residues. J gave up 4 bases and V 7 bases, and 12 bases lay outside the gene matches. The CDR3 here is CAITRSRDRGGTEAFF. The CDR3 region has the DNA TGTGCCATCACCCGGTCCCGGGACAGGGGAGGCACTGAAGCTTTCTTT.

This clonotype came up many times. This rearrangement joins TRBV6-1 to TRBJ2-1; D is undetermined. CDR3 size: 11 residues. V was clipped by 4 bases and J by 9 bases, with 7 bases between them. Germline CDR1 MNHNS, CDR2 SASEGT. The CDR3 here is CASSVGSEQFF. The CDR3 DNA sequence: TGTGCCAGCAGTGTAGGCAGTGAGCAGTTCTTC.

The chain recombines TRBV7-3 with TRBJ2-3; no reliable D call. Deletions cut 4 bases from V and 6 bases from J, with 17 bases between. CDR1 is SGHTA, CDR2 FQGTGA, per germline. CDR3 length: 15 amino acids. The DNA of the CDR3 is TGTGCCAGCAGCTCCAGGACCAGGACGAAGGATACGCAGTATTTT. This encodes CASSSRTRTKDTQYF.

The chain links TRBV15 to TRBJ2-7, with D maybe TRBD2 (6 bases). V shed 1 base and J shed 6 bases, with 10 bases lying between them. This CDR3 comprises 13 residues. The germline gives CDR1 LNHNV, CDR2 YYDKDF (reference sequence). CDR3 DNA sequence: TGTGCCACCAGCAGAGTGAGGAGGGGCGAGCAGTACGTC. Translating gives CATSRVRRGEQYV.

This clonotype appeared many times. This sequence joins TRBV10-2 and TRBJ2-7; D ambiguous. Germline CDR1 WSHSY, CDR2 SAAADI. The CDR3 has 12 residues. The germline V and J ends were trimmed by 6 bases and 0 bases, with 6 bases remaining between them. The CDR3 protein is CASSITSYEQYF. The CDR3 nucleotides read TGCGCCAGCAGCATTACCTCCTACGAGCAGTACTTC.

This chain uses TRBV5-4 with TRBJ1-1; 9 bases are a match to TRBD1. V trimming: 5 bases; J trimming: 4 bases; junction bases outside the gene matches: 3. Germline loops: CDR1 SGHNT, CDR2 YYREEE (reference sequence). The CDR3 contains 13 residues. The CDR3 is CASRTQGATEAFF. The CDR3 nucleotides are TGTGCCAGCAGAACACAGGGGGCCACTGAAGCTTTCTTT.

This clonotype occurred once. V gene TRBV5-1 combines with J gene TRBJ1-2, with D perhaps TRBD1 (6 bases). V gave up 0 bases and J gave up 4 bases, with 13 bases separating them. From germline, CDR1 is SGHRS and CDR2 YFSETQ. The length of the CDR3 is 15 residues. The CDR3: CASSLEAGGGYGYTF. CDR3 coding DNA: TGCGCCAGCAGCTTGGAGGCCGGAGGGGGCTATGGCTACACCTTC.

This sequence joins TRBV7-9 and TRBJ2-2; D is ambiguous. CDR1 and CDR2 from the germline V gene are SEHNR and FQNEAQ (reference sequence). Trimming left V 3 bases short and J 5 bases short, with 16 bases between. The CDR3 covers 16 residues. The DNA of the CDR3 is TGTGCCAGCAGCTTGCCGCCCGGCGGCCAGACCGGGGAGCTGTTTTTT. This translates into CASSLPPGGQTGELFF.

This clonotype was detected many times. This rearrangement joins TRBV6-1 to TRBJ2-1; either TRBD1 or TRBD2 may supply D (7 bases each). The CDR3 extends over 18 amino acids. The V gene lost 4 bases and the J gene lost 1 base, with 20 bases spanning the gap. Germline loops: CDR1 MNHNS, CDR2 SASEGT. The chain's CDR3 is CASSVSWGGTESYNEQFF. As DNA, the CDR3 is TGTGCCAGCAGTGTTTCGTGGGGAGGGACAGAGTCCTACAATGAGCAGTTCTTC.

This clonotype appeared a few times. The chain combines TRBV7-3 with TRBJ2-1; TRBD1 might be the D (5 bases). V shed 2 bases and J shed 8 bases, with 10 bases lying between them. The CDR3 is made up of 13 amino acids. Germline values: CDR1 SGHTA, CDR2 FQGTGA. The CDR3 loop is CASSLDSPYEQFF. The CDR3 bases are TGTGCCAGCAGCTTAGACAGTCCCTATGAGCAGTTCTTC.

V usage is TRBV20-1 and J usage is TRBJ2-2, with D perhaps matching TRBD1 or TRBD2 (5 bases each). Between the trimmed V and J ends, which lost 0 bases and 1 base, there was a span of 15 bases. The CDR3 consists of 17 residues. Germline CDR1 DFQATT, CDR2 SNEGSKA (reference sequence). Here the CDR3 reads CSARETYGTKNTGELFF. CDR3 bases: TGCAGTGCTAGAGAGACCTACGGGACGAAGAACACCGGGGAGCTGTTTTTT.

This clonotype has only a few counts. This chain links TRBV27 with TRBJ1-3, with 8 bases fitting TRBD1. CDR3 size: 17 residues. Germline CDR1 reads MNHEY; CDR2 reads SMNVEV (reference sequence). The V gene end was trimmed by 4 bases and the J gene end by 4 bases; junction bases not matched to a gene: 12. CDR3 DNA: TGTGCCAGCAGTTCCCTCGGGACAGGTTTAAGAGGAAACACCATATATTTT. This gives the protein CASSSLGTGLRGNTIYF.

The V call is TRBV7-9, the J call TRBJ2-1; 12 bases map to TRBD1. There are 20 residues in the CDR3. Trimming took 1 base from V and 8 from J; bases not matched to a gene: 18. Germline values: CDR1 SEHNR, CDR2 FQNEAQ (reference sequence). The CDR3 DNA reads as TGTGCCAGCAGCTTAGTGTGGGACAGGGGGCGCTCAGGTCGGAGAGATGAGCAGTTCTTC. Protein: CASSLVWDRGRSGRRDEQFF. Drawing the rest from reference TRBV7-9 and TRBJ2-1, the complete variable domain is DTGVSQNPRHKITKRGQNVTFRCDPISEHNRLYWYRQTLGQGPEFLTYFQNEAQLEKSRLLSDRFSAERPKGSFSTLEIQRTEQGDSAMYLCASSLVWDRGRSGRRDEQFFGPGTRLTVL.

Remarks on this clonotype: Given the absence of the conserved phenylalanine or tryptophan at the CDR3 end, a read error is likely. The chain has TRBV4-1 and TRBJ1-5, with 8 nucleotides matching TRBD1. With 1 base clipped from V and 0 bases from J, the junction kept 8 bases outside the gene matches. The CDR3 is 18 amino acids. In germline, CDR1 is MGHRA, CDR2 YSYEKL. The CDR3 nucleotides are TGCGCCAGCAGCCAAGGGACAGGGACAGGTGATAGCAATCAGCCCCAGCATTTA. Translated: CASSQGTGTGDSNQPQHL.

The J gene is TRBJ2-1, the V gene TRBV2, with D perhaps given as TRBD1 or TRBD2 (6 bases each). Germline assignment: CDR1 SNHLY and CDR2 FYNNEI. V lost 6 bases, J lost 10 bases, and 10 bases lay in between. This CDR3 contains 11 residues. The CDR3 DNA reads TGTGCCAGCAGGGGGGGCTGGGAGCAGTTCTTC. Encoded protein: CASRGGWEQFF.

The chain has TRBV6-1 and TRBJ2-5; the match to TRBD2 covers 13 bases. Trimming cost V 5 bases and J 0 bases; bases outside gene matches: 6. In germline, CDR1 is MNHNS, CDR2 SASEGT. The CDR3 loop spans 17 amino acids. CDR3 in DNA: TGTGCCAGCAGTCAACCGGGGACTAGCGGGGACCAAGAGACCCAGTACTTC. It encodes CASSQPGTSGDQETQYF.

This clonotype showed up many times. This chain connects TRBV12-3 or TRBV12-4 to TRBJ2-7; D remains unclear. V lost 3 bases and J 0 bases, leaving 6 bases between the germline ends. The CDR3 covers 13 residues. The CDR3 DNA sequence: TGTGCCAGCAGTTTCGGCCACTCCTACGAGCAGTACTTC. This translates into CASSFGHSYEQYF.

CDR3 DNA: TGTGCCACCAGTGATTTAAACAGGAACACCGGGGAGCTGTTTTTT. Translation gives CATSDLNRNTGELFF. The gene calls are TRBV24-1 and TRBJ2-2, with D unresolved. CDR1 is KGHDR, CDR2 SFDVKD, per germline. The CDR3 loop spans 15 amino acids. V dropped 1 base and J dropped 1 base, with 6 bases sitting between them.

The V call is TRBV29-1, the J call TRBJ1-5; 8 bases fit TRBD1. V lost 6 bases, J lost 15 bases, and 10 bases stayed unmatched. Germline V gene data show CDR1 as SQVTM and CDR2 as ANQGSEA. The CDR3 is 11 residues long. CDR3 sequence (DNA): TGCAGCGTACTGACAGGGGTGGGGAGGCATTTT. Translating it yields CSVLTGVGRHF. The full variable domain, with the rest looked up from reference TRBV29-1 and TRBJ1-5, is SAVISQKPSRDICQRGTSLTIQCQVDSQVTMMFWYRQQPGQSLTLIATANQGSEATYESGFVIDKFPISRPNLTFSTLTVSNMSPEDSSIYLCSVLTGVGRHFGDGTRLSIL.

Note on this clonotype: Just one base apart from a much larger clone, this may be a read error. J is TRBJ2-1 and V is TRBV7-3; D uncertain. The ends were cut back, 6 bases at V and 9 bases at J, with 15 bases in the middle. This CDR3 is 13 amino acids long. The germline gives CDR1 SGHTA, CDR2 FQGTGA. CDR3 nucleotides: TGTGCCAGCAGATTGGGCGGACGCGGTGAGCAGTTCTTC. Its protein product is CASRLGGRGEQFF. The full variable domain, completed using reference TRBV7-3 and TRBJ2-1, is GAGVSQTPSNKVTEKGKYVELRCDPISGHTALYWYRQSLGQGPEFLIYFQGTGAADDSGLPNDRFFAVRPEGSVSTLKIQRTERGDSAVYLCASRLGGRGEQFFGPGTRLTVL.

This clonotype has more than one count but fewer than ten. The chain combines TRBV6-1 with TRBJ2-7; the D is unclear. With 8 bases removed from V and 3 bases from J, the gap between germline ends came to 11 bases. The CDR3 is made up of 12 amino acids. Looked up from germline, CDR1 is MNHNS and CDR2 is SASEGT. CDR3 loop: CASYRGVYEQYF. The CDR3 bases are TGTGCCAGCTATAGAGGAGTCTACGAGCAGTACTTC.